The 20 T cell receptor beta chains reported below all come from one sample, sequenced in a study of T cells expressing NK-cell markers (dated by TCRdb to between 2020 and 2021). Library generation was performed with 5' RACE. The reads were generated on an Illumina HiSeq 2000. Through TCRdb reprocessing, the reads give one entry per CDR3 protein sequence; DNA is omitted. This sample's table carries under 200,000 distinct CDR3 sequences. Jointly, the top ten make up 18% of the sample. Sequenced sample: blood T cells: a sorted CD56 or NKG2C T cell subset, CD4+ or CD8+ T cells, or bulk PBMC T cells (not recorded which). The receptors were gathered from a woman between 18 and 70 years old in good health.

Here the CDR3 reads CASSQGLAGGETQYF. This chain uses TRBV3-1 with TRBJ2-5; with no DNA, the TCRdb D assignment of TRBD2 cannot be verified. The germline V gene has CDR1 LGHDT and CDR2 YNNKEL (reference sequence). There are 15 residues in the CDR3.

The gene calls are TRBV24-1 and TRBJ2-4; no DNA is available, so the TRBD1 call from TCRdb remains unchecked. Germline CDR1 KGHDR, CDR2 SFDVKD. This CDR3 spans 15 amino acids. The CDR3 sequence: CATSDSRTGQNIQYF.

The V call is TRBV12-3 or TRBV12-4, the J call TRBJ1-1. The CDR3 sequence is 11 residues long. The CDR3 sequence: CASSPRTEAFF.

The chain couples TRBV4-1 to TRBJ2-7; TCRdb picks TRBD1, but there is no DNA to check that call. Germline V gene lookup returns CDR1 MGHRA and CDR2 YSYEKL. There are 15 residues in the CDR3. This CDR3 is CASSLPGQGFYEQYF.

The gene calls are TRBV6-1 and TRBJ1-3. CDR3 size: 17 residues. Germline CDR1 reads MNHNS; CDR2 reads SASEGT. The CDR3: CASKTGDTRASGNTIYF.

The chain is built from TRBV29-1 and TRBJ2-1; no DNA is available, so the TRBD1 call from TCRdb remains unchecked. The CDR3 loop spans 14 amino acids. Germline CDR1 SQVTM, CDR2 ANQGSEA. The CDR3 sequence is CSVGSGGASNEQFF.

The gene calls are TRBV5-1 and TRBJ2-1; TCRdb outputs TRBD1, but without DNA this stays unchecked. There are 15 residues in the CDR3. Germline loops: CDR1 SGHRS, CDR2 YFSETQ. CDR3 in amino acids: CASSSRGVSYNEQFF.

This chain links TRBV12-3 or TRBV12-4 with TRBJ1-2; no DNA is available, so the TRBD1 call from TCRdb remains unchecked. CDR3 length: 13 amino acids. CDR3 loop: CASSLALGGGYTF.

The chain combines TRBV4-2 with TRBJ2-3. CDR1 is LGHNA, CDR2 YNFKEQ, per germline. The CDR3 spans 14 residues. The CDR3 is CASSQEPRSDTQYF.

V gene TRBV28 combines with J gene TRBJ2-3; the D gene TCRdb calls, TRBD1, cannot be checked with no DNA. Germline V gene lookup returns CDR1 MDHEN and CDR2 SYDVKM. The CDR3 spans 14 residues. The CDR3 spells CASTGTGGLNTQYF.

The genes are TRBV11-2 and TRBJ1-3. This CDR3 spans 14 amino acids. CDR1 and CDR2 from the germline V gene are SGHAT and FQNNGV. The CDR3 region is CASSFSGTGNTIYF. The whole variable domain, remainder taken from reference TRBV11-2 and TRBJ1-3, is EAGVAQSPRYKIIEKRQSVAFWCNPISGHATLYWYQQILGQGPKLLIQFQNNGVVDDSQLPKDRFSAERLKGVDSTLKIQPAKLEDSAVYLCASSFSGTGNTIYFGEGSWLTVV.

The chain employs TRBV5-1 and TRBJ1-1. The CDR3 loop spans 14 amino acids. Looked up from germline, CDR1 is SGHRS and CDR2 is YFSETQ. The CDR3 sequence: CASSSIDGDTEAFF.

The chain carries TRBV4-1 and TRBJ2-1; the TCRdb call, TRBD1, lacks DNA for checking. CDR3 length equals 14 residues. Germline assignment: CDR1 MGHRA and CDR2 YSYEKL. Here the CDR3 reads CASSQVTVYNEQFF.

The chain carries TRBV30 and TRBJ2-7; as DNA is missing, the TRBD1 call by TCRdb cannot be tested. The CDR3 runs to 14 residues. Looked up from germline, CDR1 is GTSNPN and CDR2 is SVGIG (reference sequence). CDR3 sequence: CAWAGTGWTYEQYF.

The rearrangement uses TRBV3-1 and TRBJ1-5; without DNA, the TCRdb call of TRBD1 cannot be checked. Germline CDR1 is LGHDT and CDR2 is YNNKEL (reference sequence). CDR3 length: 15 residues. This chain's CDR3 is CASSQDPTGRQPQHF.

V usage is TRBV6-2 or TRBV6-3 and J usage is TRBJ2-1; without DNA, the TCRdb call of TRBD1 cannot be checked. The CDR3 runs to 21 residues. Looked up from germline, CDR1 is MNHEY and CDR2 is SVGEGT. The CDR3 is CASSIPGQGAPSGALYNEQFF.

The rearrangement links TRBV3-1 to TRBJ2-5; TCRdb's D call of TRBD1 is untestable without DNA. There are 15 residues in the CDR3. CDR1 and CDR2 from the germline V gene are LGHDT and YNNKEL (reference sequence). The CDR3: CASSQVPREKETQYF.

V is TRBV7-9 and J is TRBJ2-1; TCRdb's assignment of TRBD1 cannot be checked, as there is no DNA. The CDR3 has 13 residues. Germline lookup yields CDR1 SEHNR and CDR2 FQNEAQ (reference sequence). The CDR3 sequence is CASPPPADNEQFF. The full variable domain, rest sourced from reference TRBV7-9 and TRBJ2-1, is DTGVSQNPRHKITKRGQNVTFRCDPISEHNRLYWYRQTLGQGPEFLTYFQNEAQLEKSRLLSDRFSAERPKGSFSTLEIQRTEQGDSAMYLCASPPPADNEQFFGPGTRLTVL.

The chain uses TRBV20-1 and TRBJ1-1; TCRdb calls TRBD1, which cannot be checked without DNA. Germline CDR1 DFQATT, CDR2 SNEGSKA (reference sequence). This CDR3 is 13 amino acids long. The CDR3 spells CSARLQGGTEAFF.

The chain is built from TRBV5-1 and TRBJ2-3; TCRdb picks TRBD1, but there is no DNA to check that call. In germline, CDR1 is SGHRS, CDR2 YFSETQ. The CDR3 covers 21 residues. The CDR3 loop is CASSLIGSLGTEPYSTDTQYF.